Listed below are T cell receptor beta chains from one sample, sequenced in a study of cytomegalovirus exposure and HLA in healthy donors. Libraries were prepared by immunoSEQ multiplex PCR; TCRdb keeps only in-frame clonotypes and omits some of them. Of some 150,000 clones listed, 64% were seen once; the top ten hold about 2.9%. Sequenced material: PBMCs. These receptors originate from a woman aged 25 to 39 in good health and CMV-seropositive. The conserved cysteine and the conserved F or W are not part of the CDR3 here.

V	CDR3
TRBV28	ASSIDSGETQY
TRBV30	AWSPIPGQGRNEQF
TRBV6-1	ASSVGQTSYNEQF
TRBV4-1	ASSHASGSFNEQF
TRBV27	ASSLSGGNTGELF
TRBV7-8	ASTKSRTARGQPQH
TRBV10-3	AISEGGDATNEKLF
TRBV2	ASSERNQGTLNYGYT
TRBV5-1	ASSLSGQGAFH
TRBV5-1	ASSPGQGNQPQH
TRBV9	ASSVRGLDYGYT
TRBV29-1	SVRQGGVQETQY
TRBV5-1	ASSLGVDKRETQY
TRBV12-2	ASRPPSIWTGGNTEAF
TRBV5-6	ASSPLGQVTSGYT
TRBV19	ASRAAAYSNQPQH
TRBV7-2	ASSFLGETDLYGYT
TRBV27	ASSRDRGSNEQF
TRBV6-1	ASIPTGVNQPQH
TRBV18	ASSPRTGRIGVYEQY
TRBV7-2	ASSFPGLAGTDTQY
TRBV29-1	SVRTSGYQETQY
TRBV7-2	ASSSILSGGSNTGELF
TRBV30	AWSKGQVWSYEQY
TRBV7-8	ASSSLTGNTIY
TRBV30	AWSVLWGRVDSPLH
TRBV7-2	ASSLARAGGARTDTQY
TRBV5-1	ASSVEGVINPPLH
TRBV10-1	ASSDDGLGEQY
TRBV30	ALWTSGSYEQY
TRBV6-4	ASSEIVGANYGYT
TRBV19	ASHTSSTGISTDTQY
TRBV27	ASSLRAGTNSPLH
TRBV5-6	ASSFGQGSYNEQF
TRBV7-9	ASSLDAGYSNQPQH
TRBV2	ASAAASYNEQF
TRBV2	ASSEGRETSPLH
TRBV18	ASSPAGETQY
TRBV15	ATSSLGSPNYGYT
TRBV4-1	ASSPLGSTDTQY
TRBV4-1	ASSQESGDTQY
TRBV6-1	ASSGRLAEFTGELF